Described below is a single T cell receptor (beta chain) sequence and its context. Its matching antigen is unknown. Using immunoSEQ multiplex PCR, the repertoire was profiled, and TCRdb retains in-frame clones only, with some absent. The sample has around 70,000 clones; almost 90% are singletons. Time point of the sample: pretreatment peripheral blood. This entry belongs to a study of PD-L1 blockade in urothelial cancer. Study outcomes and limitations: At 3 weeks on treatment, tumor-associated clones expanded more with durable benefit.

Sequences were derived from PBMCs, sampled around atezolizumab (anti-PD-L1) treatment. This sequence originates from a man in his 70s with urothelial cancer.

The CDR3 nucleotides read TGTGCCAGCAGCCCGACAAGACGTCGGTTCTCTGGAAACACCATATATTTT. Translating it yields CASSPTRRRFSGNTIYF. J is TRBJ1-3 and V is TRBV11-2; the D is unclear. CDR1 SGHAT and CDR2 FQNNGV come from the germline V gene. The V and J ends lost 5 bases and 0 bases respectively, with 17 bases between them. CDR3 length: 17 amino acids.